These T cell receptor beta chains were read from a single sample in a study of OX40 agonist ivuxolimab in advanced cancers. The repertoire was sequenced with immunoSEQ multiplex PCR; TCRdb's copy has only in-frame clones and lacks some. This table has around 80,000 clones, approximately 88% appearing once. This specimen consisted of CD4+ or CD8+ T cells sorted from blood, obtained in a trial of the OX40 agonist ivuxolimab. These receptors were collected from an adult with an advanced solid tumor such as melanoma, head and neck, liver or kidney cancer. Both conserved end residues are trimmed from each CDR3. Fields, in order: V gene, J gene, CDR3 protein.

v_gene: TRBV5-4; j_gene: TRBJ2-5; CDR3aa: ASSLDYGTSGPRTQY
v_gene: TRBV5-4; j_gene: TRBJ2-2; CDR3aa: ASSRVLETGELF
v_gene: TRBV7-6; j_gene: TRBJ2-2; CDR3aa: ASSLNGQGGFTGELF
v_gene: TRBV5-1; j_gene: TRBJ2-3; CDR3aa: ASSSTGSDTQY
v_gene: TRBV9; j_gene: TRBJ2-7; CDR3aa: ASSGTGTGHNYEQY
v_gene: TRBV27; j_gene: TRBJ1-2; CDR3aa: ASSFRAGSYGYT
v_gene: TRBV7-2; j_gene: TRBJ1-4; CDR3aa: ASGTGNEKLF
v_gene: TRBV10-3; j_gene: TRBJ2-6; CDR3aa: AVTGDGANVLT
v_gene: TRBV7-2; j_gene: TRBJ2-2; CDR3aa: ASSSDRSGTGELF
v_gene: TRBV7-2; j_gene: TRBJ1-2; CDR3aa: ASSLDSYYGYT
v_gene: TRBV5-4; j_gene: TRBJ1-4; CDR3aa: ASSLRGVANEKLF
v_gene: TRBV19; j_gene: TRBJ1-1; CDR3aa: ASSMTAMNTEAF
v_gene: TRBV29-1; j_gene: TRBJ1-2; CDR3aa: SVGDRDYGYT
v_gene: TRBV6-1; j_gene: TRBJ1-6; CDR3aa: ASTEGQAFNSPLH
v_gene: TRBV6-5; j_gene: TRBJ2-4; CDR3aa: ATPDYGEGINIQY